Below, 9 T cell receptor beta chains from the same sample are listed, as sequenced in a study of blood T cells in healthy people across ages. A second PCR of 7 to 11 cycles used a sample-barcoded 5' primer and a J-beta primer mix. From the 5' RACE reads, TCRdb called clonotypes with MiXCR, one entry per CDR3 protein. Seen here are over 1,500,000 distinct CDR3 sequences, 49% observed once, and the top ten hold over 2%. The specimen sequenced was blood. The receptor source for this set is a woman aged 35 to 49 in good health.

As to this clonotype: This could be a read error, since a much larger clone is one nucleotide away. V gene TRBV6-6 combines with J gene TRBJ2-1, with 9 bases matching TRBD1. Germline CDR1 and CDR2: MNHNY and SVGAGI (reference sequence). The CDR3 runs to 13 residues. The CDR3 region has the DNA TGTGCCAGCTCGGGACAGGGTAACAATGAGCGGTTCTTC. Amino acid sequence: CASSGQGNNERFF.

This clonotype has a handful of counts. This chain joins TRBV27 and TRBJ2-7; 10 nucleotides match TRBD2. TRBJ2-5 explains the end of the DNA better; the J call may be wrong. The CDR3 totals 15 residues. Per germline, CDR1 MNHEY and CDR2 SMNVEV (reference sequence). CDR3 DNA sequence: TGTGCCAGCAGTTTCACAGCGGGGGGGTCGGAGACCCAGTACTTC. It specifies CASSFTAGGSETQYF.

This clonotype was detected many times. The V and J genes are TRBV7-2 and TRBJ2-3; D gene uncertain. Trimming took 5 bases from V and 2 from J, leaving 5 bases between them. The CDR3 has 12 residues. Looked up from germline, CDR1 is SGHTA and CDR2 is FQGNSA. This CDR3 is CASSPTTDTQYF. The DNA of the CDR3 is TGTGCCAGCAGCCCGACCACAGATACGCAGTATTTT.

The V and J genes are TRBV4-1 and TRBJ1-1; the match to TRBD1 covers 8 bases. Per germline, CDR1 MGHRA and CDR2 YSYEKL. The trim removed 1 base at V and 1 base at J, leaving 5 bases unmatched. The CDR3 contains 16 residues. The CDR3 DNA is TGCGCCAGCAGCCAAGGGACAGGGTCGGCGAACACTGAAGCTTTCTTT. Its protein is CASSQGTGSANTEAFF.

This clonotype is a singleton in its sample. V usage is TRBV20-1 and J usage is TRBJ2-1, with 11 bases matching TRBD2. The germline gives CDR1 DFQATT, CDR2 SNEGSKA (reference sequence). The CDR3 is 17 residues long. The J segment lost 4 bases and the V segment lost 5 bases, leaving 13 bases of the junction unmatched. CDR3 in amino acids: CSALPTRTSGPYNEQFF. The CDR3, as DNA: TGCAGTGCTCTCCCCACCCGGACTAGCGGGCCATACAATGAGCAGTTCTTC.

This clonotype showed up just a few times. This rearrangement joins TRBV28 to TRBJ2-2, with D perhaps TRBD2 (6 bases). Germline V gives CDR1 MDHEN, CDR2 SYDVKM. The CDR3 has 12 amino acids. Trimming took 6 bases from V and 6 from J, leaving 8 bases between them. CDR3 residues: CASRWGAGELFF. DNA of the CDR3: TGTGCCAGCAGGTGGGGGGCCGGGGAGCTGTTTTTT.

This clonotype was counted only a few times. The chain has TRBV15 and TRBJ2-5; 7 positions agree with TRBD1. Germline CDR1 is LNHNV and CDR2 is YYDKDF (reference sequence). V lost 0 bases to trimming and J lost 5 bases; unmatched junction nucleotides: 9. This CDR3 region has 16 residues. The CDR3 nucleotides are TGTGCCACCAGCAGAGATACCGCGCAGGGGGAGGAGACCCAGTACTTC. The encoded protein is CATSRDTAQGEETQYF.

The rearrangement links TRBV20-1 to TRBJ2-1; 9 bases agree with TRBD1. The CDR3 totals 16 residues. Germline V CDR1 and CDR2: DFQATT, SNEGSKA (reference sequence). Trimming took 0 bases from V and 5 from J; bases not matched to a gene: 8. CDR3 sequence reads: CSAREWGTGRNNEQFF. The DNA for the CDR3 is TGCAGTGCTAGAGAATGGGGGACAGGGCGGAACAATGAGCAGTTCTTC.

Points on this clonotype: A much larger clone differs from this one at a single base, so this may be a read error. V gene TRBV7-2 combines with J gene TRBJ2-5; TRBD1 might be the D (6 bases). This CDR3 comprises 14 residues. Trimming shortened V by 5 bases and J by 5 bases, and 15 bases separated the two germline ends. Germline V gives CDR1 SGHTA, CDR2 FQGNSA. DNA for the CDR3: TGTGCCAGCAGCGTACAACAGGGCAGGGAGACCCAGTACTTC. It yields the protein CASSVQQGRETQYF.